This T cell receptor beta chain was observed in a study of blood T cell repertoires in COVID-19. Study-level background: Nucleic acid was either cDNA or gDNA, and it came from T cells, B-cell-depleted T cells, or PBMCs.

The protocol was immunoSEQ multiplex PCR, while the TCRdb copy is restricted to in-frame clones and leaves out a portion. Seen here are around 80,000 clones, about 87% observed once, and the top ten hold about 7.8%. CDR1 MNHNY and CDR2 SVGAGI come from the germline V gene (reference sequence). V dropped 5 bases and J dropped 4 bases, with 15 bases sitting between them. There are 15 residues in the CDR3. This chain uses TRBV6-6 with TRBJ1-5; TRBD1 might be the D (6 bases). Specimen: peripheral blood. The TCR was taken from a man of 80 years or more with active or convalescent COVID-19. The CDR3 sequence: CASSLQGVENQPQHF. CDR3 nucleotides: TGTGCCAGCAGTCTACAGGGTGTCGAGAATCAGCCCCAGCATTTT.